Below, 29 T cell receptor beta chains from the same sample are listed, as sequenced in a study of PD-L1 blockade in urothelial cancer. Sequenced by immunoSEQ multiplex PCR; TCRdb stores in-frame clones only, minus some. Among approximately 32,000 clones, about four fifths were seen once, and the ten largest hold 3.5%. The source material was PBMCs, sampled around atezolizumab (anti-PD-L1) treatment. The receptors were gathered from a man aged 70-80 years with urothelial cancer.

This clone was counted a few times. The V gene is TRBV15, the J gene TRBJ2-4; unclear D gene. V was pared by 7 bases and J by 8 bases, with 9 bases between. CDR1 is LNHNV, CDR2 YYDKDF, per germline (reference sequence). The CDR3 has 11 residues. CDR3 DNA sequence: TGTGCCACCAAACGCGGTGACATTCAGTACTTC. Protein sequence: CATKRGDIQYF.

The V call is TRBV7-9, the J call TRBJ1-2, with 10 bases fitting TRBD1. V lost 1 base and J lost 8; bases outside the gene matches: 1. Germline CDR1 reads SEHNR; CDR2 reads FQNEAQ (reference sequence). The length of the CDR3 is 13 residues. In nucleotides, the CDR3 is TGTGCCAGCAGCTTAGGACAGGGGGCAGGCTACACCTTC. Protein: CASSLGQGAGYTF.

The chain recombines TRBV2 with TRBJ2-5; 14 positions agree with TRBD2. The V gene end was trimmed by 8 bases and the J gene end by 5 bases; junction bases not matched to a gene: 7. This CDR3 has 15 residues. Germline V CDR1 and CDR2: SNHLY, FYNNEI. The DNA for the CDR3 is TGTGCCAGCGCCTTGGGACTAGCGGGAGACGAGACCCAGTACTTC. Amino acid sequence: CASALGLAGDETQYF.

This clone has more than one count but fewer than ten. CDR3 DNA sequence: TGTGCCTGGAGTGTCATCATAATTAGGCCCCAGCATTTT. Encoded protein: CAWSVIIIRPQHF. This chain links TRBV30 with TRBJ1-5; D remains ambiguous. Trimming shortened V by 0 bases and J by 9 bases, and 12 bases separated the two germline ends. CDR3 size: 13 residues. From germline, CDR1 is GTSNPN and CDR2 SVGIG (reference sequence).

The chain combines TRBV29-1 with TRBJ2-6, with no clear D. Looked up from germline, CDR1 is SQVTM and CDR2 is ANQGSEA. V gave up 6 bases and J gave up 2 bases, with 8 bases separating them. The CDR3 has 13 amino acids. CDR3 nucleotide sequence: TGCAGCGTGTTTGAGACTGGGGCCAACGTCCTGACTTTC. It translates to CSVFETGANVLTF.

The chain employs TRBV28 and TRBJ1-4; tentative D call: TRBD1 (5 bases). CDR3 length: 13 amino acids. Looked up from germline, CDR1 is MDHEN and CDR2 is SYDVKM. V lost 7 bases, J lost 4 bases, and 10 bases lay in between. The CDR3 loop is CASNGGSNEKLFF. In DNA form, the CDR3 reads TGTGCCAGCAACGGGGGTAGTAATGAAAAACTGTTTTTT.

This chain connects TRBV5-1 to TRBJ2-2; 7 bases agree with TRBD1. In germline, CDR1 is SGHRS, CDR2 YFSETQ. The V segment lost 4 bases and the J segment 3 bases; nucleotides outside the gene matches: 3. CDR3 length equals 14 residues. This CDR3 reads CASSLGQDTGELFF. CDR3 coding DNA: TGCGCCAGCAGCCTAGGACAGGACACCGGGGAGCTGTTTTTT.

As DNA, the CDR3 is TGTGCCAGCAGCTTACGACTAGACTCCTACAATGAGCAGTTCTTC. Amino acids: CASSLRLDSYNEQFF. The J gene is TRBJ2-1, the V gene TRBV7-2; possibly TRBD2 for D (6 bases). This CDR3 comprises 15 residues. Trimming pared 2 bases from V and 0 bases from J, leaving 8 bases between. Germline V CDR1 and CDR2: SGHTA, FQGNSA. Full variable domain (outside the CDR3, taken from reference TRBV7-2 and TRBJ2-1): GAGVSQSPSNKVTEKGKDVELRCDPISGHTALYWYRQSLGQGLEFLIYFQGNSAPDKSGLPSDRFSAERTGGSVSTLTIQRTQQEDSAVYLCASSLRLDSYNEQFFGPGTRLTVL.

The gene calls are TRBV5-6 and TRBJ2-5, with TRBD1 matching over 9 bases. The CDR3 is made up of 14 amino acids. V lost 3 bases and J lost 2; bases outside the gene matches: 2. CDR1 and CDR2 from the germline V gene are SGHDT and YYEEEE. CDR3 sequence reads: CASSWGTGQETQYF. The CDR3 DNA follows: TGTGCCAGCAGCTGGGGGACAGGGCAAGAGACCCAGTACTTC. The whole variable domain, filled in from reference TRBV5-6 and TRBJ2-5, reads DAGVTQSPTHLIKTRGQQVTLRCSPKSGHDTVSWYQQALGQGPQFIFQYYEEEERQRGNFPDRFSGHQFPNYSSELNVNALLLGDSALYLCASSWGTGQETQYFGPGTRLLVL.

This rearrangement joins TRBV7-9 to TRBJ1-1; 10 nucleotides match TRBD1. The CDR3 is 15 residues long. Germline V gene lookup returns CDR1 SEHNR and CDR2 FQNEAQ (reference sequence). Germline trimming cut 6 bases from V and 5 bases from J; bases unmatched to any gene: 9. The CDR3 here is CASSWDRGLGTEAFF. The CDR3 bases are TGTGCCAGCAGTTGGGACAGGGGATTGGGGACTGAAGCTTTCTTT.

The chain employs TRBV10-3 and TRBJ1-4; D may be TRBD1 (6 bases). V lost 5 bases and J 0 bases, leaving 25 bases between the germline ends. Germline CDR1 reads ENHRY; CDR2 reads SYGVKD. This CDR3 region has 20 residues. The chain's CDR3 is CAISSSAGQISHATNEKLFF. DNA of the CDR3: TGTGCCATCAGTTCTTCGGCCGGACAGATAAGCCATGCAACTAATGAAAAACTGTTTTTT.

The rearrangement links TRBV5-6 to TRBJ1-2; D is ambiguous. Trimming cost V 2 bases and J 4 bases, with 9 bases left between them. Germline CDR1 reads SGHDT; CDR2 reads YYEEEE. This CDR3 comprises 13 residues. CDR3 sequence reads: CASSFDVSYGYTF. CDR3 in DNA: TGTGCCAGCAGCTTCGATGTGAGCTATGGCTACACCTTC.

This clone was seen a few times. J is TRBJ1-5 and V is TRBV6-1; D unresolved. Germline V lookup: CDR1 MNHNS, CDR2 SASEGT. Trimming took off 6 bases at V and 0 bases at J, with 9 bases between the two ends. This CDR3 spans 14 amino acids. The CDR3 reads CASSVAVSNQPQHF. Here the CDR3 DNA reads TGTGCCAGCAGCGTTGCGGTTAGCAATCAGCCCCAGCATTTT.

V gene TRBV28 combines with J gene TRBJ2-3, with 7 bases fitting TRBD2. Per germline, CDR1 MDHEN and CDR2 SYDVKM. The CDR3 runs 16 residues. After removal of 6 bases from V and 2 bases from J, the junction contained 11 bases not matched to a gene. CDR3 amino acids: CASRTSGATFTDTQYF. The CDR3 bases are TGTGCCAGCAGGACAAGCGGGGCTACATTCACAGATACGCAGTATTTT. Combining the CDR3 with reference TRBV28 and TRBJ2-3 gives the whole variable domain DVKVTQSSRYLVKRTGEKVFLECVQDMDHENMFWYRQDPGLGLRLIYFSYDVKMKEKGDIPEGYSVSREKKERFSLILESASTNQTSMYLCASRTSGATFTDTQYFGPGTRLTVL.

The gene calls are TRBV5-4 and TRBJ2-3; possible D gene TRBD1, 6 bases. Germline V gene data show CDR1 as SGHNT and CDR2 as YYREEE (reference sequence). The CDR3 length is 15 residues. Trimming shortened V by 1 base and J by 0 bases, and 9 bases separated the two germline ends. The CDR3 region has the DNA TGTGCCAGCAGCTTGCGAGGGGGTAGCACAGATACGCAGTATTTT. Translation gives CASSLRGGSTDTQYF.

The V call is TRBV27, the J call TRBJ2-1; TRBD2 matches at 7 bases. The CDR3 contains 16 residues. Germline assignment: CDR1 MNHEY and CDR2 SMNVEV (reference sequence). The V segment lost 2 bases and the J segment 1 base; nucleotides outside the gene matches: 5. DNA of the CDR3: TGTGCCAGCAGTTTAGCCAGCGGGGCTTCCTACAATGAGCAGTTCTTC. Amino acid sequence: CASSLASGASYNEQFF.

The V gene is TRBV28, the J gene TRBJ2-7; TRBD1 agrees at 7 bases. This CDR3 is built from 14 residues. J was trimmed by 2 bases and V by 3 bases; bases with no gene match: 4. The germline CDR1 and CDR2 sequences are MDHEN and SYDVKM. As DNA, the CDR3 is TGTGCCAGCAGTTTGGCACAGGGGCCCTACGAGCAGTACTTC. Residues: CASSLAQGPYEQYF. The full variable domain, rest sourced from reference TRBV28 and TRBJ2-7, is DVKVTQSSRYLVKRTGEKVFLECVQDMDHENMFWYRQDPGLGLRLIYFSYDVKMKEKGDIPEGYSVSREKKERFSLILESASTNQTSMYLCASSLAQGPYEQYFGPGTRLTVT.

This CDR3 is CASGTDRVLLVSSPLHF. In nucleotides, the CDR3 is TGTGCCAGCGGTACGGACAGGGTGTTGCTAGTTAGTTCACCCCTCCACTTT. The chain has TRBV2 and TRBJ1-6, with 8 positions matching TRBD1. The CDR3 is 17 amino acids. The V gene's germline CDR1 is SNHLY and CDR2 FYNNEI. The V gene end was trimmed by 8 bases and the J gene end by 9 bases; junction bases not matched to a gene: 18. Full variable domain (missing parts from reference TRBV2 and TRBJ1-6): EPEVTQTPSHQVTQMGQEVILRCVPISNHLYFYWYRQILGQKVEFLVSFYNNEISEKSEIFDDQFSVERPDGSNFTLKIRSTKLEDSAMYFCASGTDRVLLVSSPLHFGNGTRLTVT.

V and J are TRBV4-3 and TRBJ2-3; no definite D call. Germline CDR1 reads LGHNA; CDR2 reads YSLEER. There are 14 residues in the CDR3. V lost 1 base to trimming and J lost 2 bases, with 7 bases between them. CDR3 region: CASSQVRSTDTQYF. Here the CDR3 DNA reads TGCGCCAGCAGCCAAGTCCGGTCCACAGATACGCAGTATTTT.

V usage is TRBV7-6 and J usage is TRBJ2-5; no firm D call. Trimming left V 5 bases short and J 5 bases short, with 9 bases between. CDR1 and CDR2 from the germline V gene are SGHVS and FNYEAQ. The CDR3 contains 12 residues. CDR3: CASSPQRETQYF. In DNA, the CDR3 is TGTGCCAGCAGCCCCCAGAGGGAGACCCAGTACTTC.

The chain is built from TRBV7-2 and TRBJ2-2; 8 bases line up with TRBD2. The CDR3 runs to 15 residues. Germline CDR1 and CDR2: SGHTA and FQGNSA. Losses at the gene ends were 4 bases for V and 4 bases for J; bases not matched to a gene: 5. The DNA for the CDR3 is TGTGCCAGCAGCTCCGGGGGGGCCGGCACCGGGGAGCTGTTTTTT. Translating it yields CASSSGGAGTGELFF.

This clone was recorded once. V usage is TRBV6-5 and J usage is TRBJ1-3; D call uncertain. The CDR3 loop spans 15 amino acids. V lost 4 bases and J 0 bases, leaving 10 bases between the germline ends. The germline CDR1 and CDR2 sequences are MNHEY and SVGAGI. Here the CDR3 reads CASSFSVSSGNTIYF. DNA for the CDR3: TGTGCCAGCAGTTTCTCTGTCTCCTCTGGAAACACCATATATTTT.

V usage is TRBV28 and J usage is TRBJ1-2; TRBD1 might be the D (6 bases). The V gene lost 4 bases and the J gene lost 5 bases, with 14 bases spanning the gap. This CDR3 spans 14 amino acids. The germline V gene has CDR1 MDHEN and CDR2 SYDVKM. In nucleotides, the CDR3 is TGTGCCAGCAGTTCAAGGACAGAGTCGTATGGCTACACCTTC. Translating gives CASSSRTESYGYTF.

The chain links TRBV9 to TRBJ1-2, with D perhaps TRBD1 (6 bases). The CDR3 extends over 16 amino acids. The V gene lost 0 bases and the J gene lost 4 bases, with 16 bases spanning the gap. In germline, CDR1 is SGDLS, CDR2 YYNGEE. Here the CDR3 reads CASSVDQAGVGYGYTF. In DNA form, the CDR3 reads TGTGCCAGCAGCGTAGATCAGGCAGGGGTAGGCTATGGCTACACCTTC.

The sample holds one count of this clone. The CDR3 reads CASSSPGWTSFNTQYF. The CDR3 nucleotides read TGTGCCAGTAGTTCCCCGGGGTGGACTAGCTTTAATACGCAGTATTTT. The chain is built from TRBV19 and TRBJ2-3; 8 positions match TRBD2. V trimming: 5 bases; J trimming: 7 bases; junction bases outside the gene matches: 14. CDR1 and CDR2 from the germline V gene are LNHDA and SQIVND (reference sequence). This CDR3 region has 16 residues.

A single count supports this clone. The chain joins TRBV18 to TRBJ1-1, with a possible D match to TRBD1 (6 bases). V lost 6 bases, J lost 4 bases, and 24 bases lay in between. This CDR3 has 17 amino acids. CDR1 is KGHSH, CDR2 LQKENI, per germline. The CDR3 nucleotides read TGTGCCAGCTCTCAATTGGGGGCAGGGAGGGTGAGCACTGAAGCTTTCTTT. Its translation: CASSQLGAGRVSTEAFF.

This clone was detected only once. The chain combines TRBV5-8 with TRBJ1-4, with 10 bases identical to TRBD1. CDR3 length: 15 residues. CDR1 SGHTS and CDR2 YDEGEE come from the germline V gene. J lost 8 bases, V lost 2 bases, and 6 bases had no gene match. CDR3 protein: CASSFRTGGEEKLFF. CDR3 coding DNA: TGTGCCAGCAGCTTCAGGACAGGGGGAGAGGAAAAACTGTTTTTT.

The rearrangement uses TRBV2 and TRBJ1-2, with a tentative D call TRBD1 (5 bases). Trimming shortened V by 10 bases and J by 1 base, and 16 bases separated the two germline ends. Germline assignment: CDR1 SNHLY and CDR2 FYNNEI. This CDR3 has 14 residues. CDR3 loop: CATRRDRNNYGYTF. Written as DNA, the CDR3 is TGTGCCACCCGGCGGGACCGAAATAACTATGGCTACACCTTC. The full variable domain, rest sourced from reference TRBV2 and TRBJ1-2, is EPEVTQTPSHQVTQMGQEVILRCVPISNHLYFYWYRQILGQKVEFLVSFYNNEISEKSEIFDDQFSVERPDGSNFTLKIRSTKLEDSAMYFCATRRDRNNYGYTFGSGTRLTVV.

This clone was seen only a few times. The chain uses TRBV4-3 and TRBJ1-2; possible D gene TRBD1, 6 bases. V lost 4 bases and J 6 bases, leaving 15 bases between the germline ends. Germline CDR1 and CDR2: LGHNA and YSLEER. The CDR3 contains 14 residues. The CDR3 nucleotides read TGCGCCAGCAGCCGTGAGGGGGGGGCTGATGGCTACACCTTC. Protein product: CASSREGGADGYTF.